These T cell receptor beta chains were read from a single sample in a study of blood T cell repertoires in COVID-19. Generated by immunoSEQ multiplex PCR, the TCRdb table keeps only in-frame clones and is missing some. The profile shows about 480,000 clones, 75% to 90% of them singletons. The source material was peripheral blood. These receptors all come from a man younger than 35 with COVID-19, enrolled during active disease. Both conserved end residues are part of each CDR3. A D gene is named only where the DNA matches it firmly. Expanded clones are given a class, and other clones once, few, many or no size at all.

CDR3aa: CASSLTLNTEAFF; CDR3nt: TGTGCCAGCAGCCTAACTTTGAACACTGAAGCTTTCTTT; d_gene: .; v_gene: TRBV7-9; j_gene: TRBJ1-1; abundance: few
CDR3aa: CASGRRLGEPQHF; CDR3nt: TGTGCCAGCGGACGGAGACTAGGGGAGCCCCAGCATTTT; d_gene: .; v_gene: TRBV12-3/TRBV12-4; j_gene: TRBJ1-5; abundance: .
CDR3aa: CASSDRQGPYEQYF; CDR3nt: TGCGCCAGCAGTGACAGGCAGGGCCCCTACGAGCAGTACTTC; d_gene: .; v_gene: TRBV10-2; j_gene: TRBJ2-7; abundance: .
CDR3aa: CASSFREVSEKLFF; CDR3nt: TGTGCCAGCAGCTTCAGGGAAGTTTCTGAAAAACTGTTTTTT; d_gene: .; v_gene: TRBV7-8; j_gene: TRBJ1-4; abundance: .
CDR3aa: CASSLSPGGNYGYTF; CDR3nt: TGTGCCAGCAGCTTGAGTCCAGGGGGCAACTATGGCTACACCTTC; d_gene: TRBD1; v_gene: TRBV11-2; j_gene: TRBJ1-2; abundance: .
CDR3aa: CASRLRGPEYGYTF; CDR3nt: TGTGCCAGCAGACTCAGGGGGCCCGAGTATGGCTACACCTTC; d_gene: TRBD1; v_gene: TRBV6-5; j_gene: TRBJ1-2; abundance: few
CDR3aa: CASSFGTGIEQFF; CDR3nt: TGTGCCAGCAGCTTCGGGACAGGGATTGAGCAGTTCTTC; d_gene: TRBD1; v_gene: TRBV7-6; j_gene: TRBJ2-1; abundance: .
CDR3aa: CASAGAGYEQYF; CDR3nt: TGTGCCAGCGCAGGTGCGGGCTACGAGCAGTACTTC; d_gene: .; v_gene: TRBV7-6; j_gene: TRBJ2-7; abundance: .
CDR3aa: CASRRLSGNTIYF; CDR3nt: TGTGCCAGCAGGCGGTTATCTGGAAACACCATATATTTT; d_gene: .; v_gene: TRBV25-1; j_gene: TRBJ1-3; abundance: .
CDR3aa: CASNSASRGRAYEQYF; CDR3nt: TGTGCCAGCAACTCCGCTTCCAGAGGCAGGGCCTACGAGCAGTACTTC; d_gene: .; v_gene: TRBV13; j_gene: TRBJ2-7; abundance: .
CDR3aa: CASKLDSLGRETQYF; CDR3nt: TGTGCCAGCAAACTGGACAGCCTAGGTCGAGAGACCCAGTACTTC; d_gene: .; v_gene: TRBV6-5; j_gene: TRBJ2-5; abundance: few
CDR3aa: CASSYTTNEKLFF; CDR3nt: TGCGCCAGCAGCTATACAACTAATGAAAAACTGTTTTTT; d_gene: .; v_gene: TRBV5-1; j_gene: TRBJ1-4; abundance: .
CDR3aa: CASSMVGKETQYF; CDR3nt: TGTGCCAGTAGTATGGTCGGGAAAGAGACCCAGTACTTC; d_gene: .; v_gene: TRBV19; j_gene: TRBJ2-5; abundance: .
CDR3aa: CASSQDNRGASPLHF; CDR3nt: TGCGCCAGCAGCCAAGACAACAGGGGAGCTTCACCCCTCCACTTT; d_gene: TRBD1; v_gene: TRBV4-1; j_gene: TRBJ1-6; abundance: once
CDR3aa: CASSRADGATNEKLFF; CDR3nt: TGCGCCAGCAGCCGCGCGGACGGGGCAACTAATGAAAAACTGTTTTTT; d_gene: .; v_gene: TRBV5-1; j_gene: TRBJ1-4; abundance: .
CDR3aa: CASSPDRGAGELFF; CDR3nt: TGTGCCAGCAGCCCGGACAGGGGGGCCGGGGAGCTGTTTTTT; d_gene: TRBD1; v_gene: TRBV11-2; j_gene: TRBJ2-2; abundance: .
CDR3aa: CASSWTEQETQYF; CDR3nt: TGTGCCAGCAGCTGGACAGAACAAGAGACCCAGTACTTC; d_gene: .; v_gene: TRBV3-1/TRBV3-2; j_gene: TRBJ2-5; abundance: .
CDR3aa: CASSRQGGDNQPQHF; CDR3nt: TGTGCCAGCTCACGCCAGGGCGGAGATAATCAGCCCCAGCATTTT; d_gene: .; v_gene: TRBV18; j_gene: TRBJ1-5; abundance: .
CDR3aa: CASSVELAGVLSYEQYF; CDR3nt: TGTGCCAGCAGCGTTGAACTAGCGGGGGTCCTATCCTACGAGCAGTACTTC; d_gene: TRBD2; v_gene: TRBV5-6; j_gene: TRBJ2-7; abundance: .
CDR3aa: CASSLGTSGGTLEEQYF; CDR3nt: TGCGCCAGCAGCTTGGGGACTAGCGGGGGGACCCTCGAGGAGCAGTACTTC; d_gene: TRBD2; v_gene: TRBV5-1; j_gene: TRBJ2-7; abundance: .
CDR3aa: CPHDRRNEQYF; CDR3nt: TGCCCTCACGACCGGAGGAACGAGCAGTACTTC; d_gene: .; v_gene: TRBV10-1; j_gene: TRBJ2-7; abundance: .
CDR3aa: CASSRAGGRTGELFF; CDR3nt: TGTGCCAGTAGTAGAGCGGGGGGGCGAACCGGGGAGCTGTTTTTT; d_gene: TRBD2; v_gene: TRBV19; j_gene: TRBJ2-2; abundance: once
CDR3aa: CAGTGDRGMAEAFF; CDR3nt: TGTGCCGGGACCGGGGACAGGGGAATGGCTGAAGCTTTCTTT; d_gene: TRBD1; v_gene: TRBV2; j_gene: TRBJ1-1; abundance: .
CDR3aa: CASRTGGGSNQPQHF; CDR3nt: TGTGCCAGTAGAACTGGGGGGGGGAGCAATCAGCCCCAGCATTTT; d_gene: .; v_gene: TRBV19; j_gene: TRBJ1-5; abundance: .
CDR3aa: CASSSTASGNTIYF; CDR3nt: TGTGCCAGCAGCTCGACAGCCTCTGGAAACACCATATATTTT; d_gene: .; v_gene: TRBV14; j_gene: TRBJ1-3; abundance: .
CDR3aa: CASSLFQGSPMVEQYF; CDR3nt: TGTGCCAGCAGCTTATTTCAGGGGTCTCCGATGGTCGAGCAGTACTTC; d_gene: .; v_gene: TRBV7-6; j_gene: TRBJ2-7; abundance: once
CDR3aa: CACGGGPSQPQHF; CDR3nt: TGTGCCTGTGGGGGGGGGCCGAGTCAGCCCCAGCATTTT; d_gene: .; v_gene: TRBV6-4; j_gene: TRBJ1-5; abundance: once
CDR3aa: CASSLGQLQPQHF; CDR3nt: TGTGCCAGCAGTCTCGGACAGTTGCAGCCCCAGCATTTT; d_gene: .; v_gene: TRBV12-3/TRBV12-4; j_gene: TRBJ1-5; abundance: .
CDR3aa: CASSPDRGILYNEQFF; CDR3nt: TGTGCCAGCAGCCCAGACAGGGGCATTTTGTACAATGAGCAGTTCTTC; d_gene: TRBD1; v_gene: TRBV5-6; j_gene: TRBJ2-1; abundance: .
CDR3aa: CSSAGLFGNNEQFF; CDR3nt: TGCAGCTCCGCTGGGCTATTCGGTAACAATGAGCAGTTCTTC; d_gene: .; v_gene: TRBV29-1; j_gene: TRBJ2-1; abundance: .
CDR3aa: CASSDRGGSLYEQYF; CDR3nt: TGTGCCAGCAGTGACAGGGGGGGATCCCTCTACGAGCAGTACTTC; d_gene: TRBD1; v_gene: TRBV5-4; j_gene: TRBJ2-7; abundance: once
CDR3aa: CASSGELGTSGTDTQYF; CDR3nt: TGTGCCAGCAGCGGAGAGCTAGGGACTAGTGGGACGGATACGCAGTATTTT; d_gene: TRBD2; v_gene: TRBV9; j_gene: TRBJ2-3; abundance: .
CDR3aa: CASSSPQGGYTF; CDR3nt: TGTGCCAGCAGTTCACCACAGGGCGGCTACACCTTC; d_gene: .; v_gene: TRBV12-3/TRBV12-4; j_gene: TRBJ1-2; abundance: .
CDR3aa: CASSGTDSYNEQFF; CDR3nt: TGCGCCAGCAGCGGGACAGACTCTTACAATGAGCAGTTCTTC; d_gene: TRBD1; v_gene: TRBV5-1; j_gene: TRBJ2-1; abundance: .
CDR3aa: CASSIRRAISTLPCEQYF; CDR3nt: TGTGCCAGCAGCATCCGGAGGGCCATTTCGACACTACCGTGCGAGCAGTACTTC; d_gene: .; v_gene: TRBV21-1; j_gene: TRBJ2-7; abundance: .
CDR3aa: CSALSSYEQYF; CDR3nt: TGCAGCGCGCTTAGCTCCTACGAGCAGTACTTC; d_gene: .; v_gene: TRBV20-1; j_gene: TRBJ2-7; abundance: .
CDR3aa: CASSLSPGQGNTEAFF; CDR3nt: TGCGCCAGCAGCTTATCCCCCGGACAGGGGAACACTGAAGCTTTCTTT; d_gene: TRBD1; v_gene: TRBV5-1; j_gene: TRBJ1-1; abundance: once
CDR3aa: CASSVNPSYEQYF; CDR3nt: TGTGCCAGCAGCGTTAATCCTTCCTACGAGCAGTACTTC; d_gene: .; v_gene: TRBV9; j_gene: TRBJ2-7; abundance: few
CDR3aa: CASRAVLAQETQYF; CDR3nt: TGTGCCAGCAGGGCCGTACTAGCTCAGGAGACCCAGTACTTC; d_gene: .; v_gene: TRBV6-5; j_gene: TRBJ2-5; abundance: .
CDR3aa: CASSGIRDRGNEQYF; CDR3nt: TGTGCCAGCAGTGGGATCCGGGACAGGGGCAACGAGCAGTACTTC; d_gene: TRBD1; v_gene: TRBV25-1; j_gene: TRBJ2-7; abundance: .
CDR3aa: CASLDSGRTQYF; CDR3nt: TGTGCCAGCTTAGATAGCGGGAGGACCCAGTACTTC; d_gene: TRBD2; v_gene: TRBV2; j_gene: TRBJ2-5; abundance: .
CDR3aa: CASSFSGYEQYF; CDR3nt: TGCGCCAGCAGCTTTTCGGGGTACGAGCAGTACTTC; d_gene: .; v_gene: TRBV5-1; j_gene: TRBJ2-7; abundance: .
CDR3aa: CASSLLAGSYNEQFF; CDR3nt: TGTGCCAGCAGCTTACTAGCGGGAAGTTACAATGAGCAGTTCTTC; d_gene: TRBD2; v_gene: TRBV7-6; j_gene: TRBJ2-1; abundance: .
CDR3aa: CASSGGDGTEAFF; CDR3nt: TGTGCCAGCAGTGGCGGGGATGGCACTGAAGCTTTCTTT; d_gene: .; v_gene: TRBV2; j_gene: TRBJ1-1; abundance: once
CDR3aa: CAIGQVYFGYTF; CDR3nt: TGTGCCATCGGACAGGTCTATTTTGGCTACACCTTC; d_gene: TRBD1; v_gene: TRBV10-3; j_gene: TRBJ1-2; abundance: once
CDR3aa: CASGRSGYNEQFF; CDR3nt: TGTGCCAGCGGAAGGTCGGGCTACAATGAGCAGTTCTTC; d_gene: .; v_gene: TRBV11-3; j_gene: TRBJ2-1; abundance: .
CDR3aa: CSVRGTSDGNTIYF; CDR3nt: TGCAGCGTTAGGGGGACAAGCGATGGAAACACCATATATTTT; d_gene: .; v_gene: TRBV29-1; j_gene: TRBJ1-3; abundance: .
CDR3aa: CASSITLRLAGHTGELFF; CDR3nt: TGTGCCAGTAGTATAACTCTTCGACTAGCGGGACACACCGGGGAGCTGTTTTTT; d_gene: TRBD2; v_gene: TRBV19; j_gene: TRBJ2-2; abundance: .
CDR3aa: CASSFSGLDGELFF; CDR3nt: TGTGCCAGCAGCTTCTCAGGTCTCGACGGGGAGCTGTTTTTT; d_gene: .; v_gene: TRBV5-6; j_gene: TRBJ2-2; abundance: .
CDR3aa: CASSLGQGLATEAFF; CDR3nt: TGCGCCAGCAGCTTGGGACAGGGCCTGGCCACTGAAGCTTTCTTT; d_gene: TRBD1; v_gene: TRBV5-1; j_gene: TRBJ1-1; abundance: .
CDR3aa: CASSIGLAGAQDTQYF; CDR3nt: TGTGCCAGCAGCATAGGACTAGCGGGGGCCCAGGATACGCAGTATTTT; d_gene: TRBD2; v_gene: TRBV5-4; j_gene: TRBJ2-3; abundance: once
CDR3aa: CATEGQGSDTQYF; CDR3nt: TGTGCCACCGAGGGACAGGGTTCCGATACGCAGTATTTT; d_gene: TRBD1; v_gene: TRBV24-1; j_gene: TRBJ2-3; abundance: .
CDR3aa: CASSNGGQGADEQYF; CDR3nt: TGTGCCAGCAGCAACGGGGGACAGGGGGCCGACGAGCAGTACTTC; d_gene: TRBD1; v_gene: TRBV11-2; j_gene: TRBJ2-7; abundance: .
CDR3aa: CASSQGDDYNEQFF; CDR3nt: TGCGCCAGCAGCCAGGGCGACGACTACAATGAGCAGTTCTTC; d_gene: .; v_gene: TRBV4-1; j_gene: TRBJ2-1; abundance: .